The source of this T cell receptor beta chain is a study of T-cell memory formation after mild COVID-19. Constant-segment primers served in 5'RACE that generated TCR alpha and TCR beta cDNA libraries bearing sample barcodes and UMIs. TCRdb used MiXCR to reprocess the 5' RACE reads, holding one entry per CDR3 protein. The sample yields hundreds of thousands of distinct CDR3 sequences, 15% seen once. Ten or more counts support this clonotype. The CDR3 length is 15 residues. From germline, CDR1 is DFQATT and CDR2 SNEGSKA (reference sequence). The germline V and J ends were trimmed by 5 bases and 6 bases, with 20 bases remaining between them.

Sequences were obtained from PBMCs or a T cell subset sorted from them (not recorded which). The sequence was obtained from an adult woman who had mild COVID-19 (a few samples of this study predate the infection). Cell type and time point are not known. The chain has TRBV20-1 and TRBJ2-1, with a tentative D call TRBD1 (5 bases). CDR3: CSASRWGHLFNEQFF. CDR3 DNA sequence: TGCAGTGCTTCCAGATGGGGCCACCTGTTCAATGAGCAGTTCTTC.